Below are 16 T cell receptor beta chains sequenced from a single sample in a study of T cells in Graves' hyperthyroidism and ophthalmopathy. The TCR beta CDR3 regions underwent amplification using RNA transcripts as the source. During a first-round RT-PCR of the TCR CDR3, the HTBI primer set was used. TCRdb processed the multiplex PCR reads anew with MiXCR; each CDR3 protein has one entry. The table records 96,000 or so distinct CDR3 sequences, approximately 56% of them present only once. Sequencing was performed on blood. The receptors come from a middle-aged woman with Graves' hyperthyroidism.

The chain carries TRBV7-9 and TRBJ1-1, with 7 bases identical to TRBD1. Germline CDR1 and CDR2: SEHNR and FQNEAQ (reference sequence). V shed 7 bases and J 3 bases; nucleotides not matched to a gene: 5. The length of the CDR3 is 13 residues. Here the CDR3 DNA reads TGTGCCAGCACACTCCAGGGGGACACTGAAGCTTTCTTT. Protein: CASTLQGDTEAFF.

V and J are TRBV5-1 and TRBJ2-7; 7 bases map to TRBD2. The CDR3 extends over 14 amino acids. CDR1 and CDR2 from the germline V gene are SGHRS and YFSETQ. After removal of 6 bases from V and 2 bases from J, the junction contained 8 bases not matched to a gene. The CDR3 DNA reads as TGCGCCAGCAACTTTAGCGGGTGTACCTACGAGCAGTACTTC. Its protein is CASNFSGCTYEQYF.

The chain employs TRBV20-1 and TRBJ1-4, with 8 bases that match TRBD1. The germline gives CDR1 DFQATT, CDR2 SNEGSKA (reference sequence). J lost 8 bases, V lost 4 bases, and 9 bases had no gene match. This CDR3 is 14 amino acids long. The CDR3 spells CSATGQVEGEKLFF. The CDR3 DNA reads TGCAGTGCTACGGGACAGGTCGAAGGGGAAAAACTGTTTTTT.

The V gene is TRBV20-1, the J gene TRBJ2-7; TRBD1 matches at 11 bases. Per the germline V gene, CDR1 is DFQATT and CDR2 is SNEGSKA (reference sequence). The CDR3 is 14 amino acids. The ends lost 0 bases at V and 3 bases at J; junction bases unmatched: 1. The CDR3 loop is CSAREGTGGYEQYF. As DNA, the CDR3 is TGCAGTGCTAGAGAGGGGACAGGGGGCTACGAGCAGTACTTC.

V is TRBV11-1 and J is TRBJ2-3; 11 bases align to TRBD1. V lost 4 bases and J lost 7; bases outside the gene matches: 10. The CDR3 is 16 residues long. Looked up from germline, CDR1 is SGHAT and CDR2 is FQDESV (reference sequence). The CDR3 here is CASSSRDRGYGYTQYF. CDR3 coding DNA: TGTGCCAGCAGCTCCCGGGACAGGGGGTACGGTTATACGCAGTATTTT.

Details on this clonotype: A read error is possible here, since a much larger clone lies one base away. This chain joins TRBV4-1 and TRBJ1-6, with 7 bases fitting TRBD1. This CDR3 is built from 14 residues. From germline, CDR1 is MGHRA and CDR2 YSYEKL. Here the CDR3 DNA reads TGTGCCTGCAGCCAACTCAGGGGGGATTCACCCCTCCACTTT. Encoded protein: CACSQLRGDSPLHF.

This rearrangement joins TRBV29-1 to TRBJ1-2, with 7 bases lining up with TRBD1. Germline CDR1 and CDR2: SQVTM and ANQGSEA. The CDR3 is 11 residues long. CDR3 in DNA: TGCAGGACCACAGGGGTATCTGGCTACACCTTC. As protein: CRTTGVSGYTF.

This clonotype was seen repeatedly, ten times or more. Written as DNA, the CDR3 is TGTGCCAGCAGCCTTACCAGGACTAAAGAGACCCAGTACTTC. The encoded protein is CASSLTRTKETQYF. The chain links TRBV7-2 to TRBJ2-5; tentative D call: TRBD2 (6 bases). This CDR3 spans 14 amino acids. The germline V and J ends were trimmed by 5 bases and 3 bases, with 13 bases remaining between them. Per the germline V gene, CDR1 is SGHTA and CDR2 is FQGNSA.

This clonotype was recorded many times. The chain has TRBV2 and TRBJ2-2; 8 positions match TRBD2. With V trimmed by 2 bases and J by 3 bases, 11 bases remained unmatched. Germline V CDR1 and CDR2: SNHLY, FYNNEI. This CDR3 is 18 amino acids long. CDR3 in amino acids: CASSEWYPSGSYTGELFF. The CDR3 bases are TGTGCCAGCAGTGAATGGTATCCTAGCGGGTCGTACACCGGGGAGCTGTTTTTT.

This clonotype was detected many times. This sequence joins TRBV6-5 and TRBJ2-2; D is undetermined. There are 14 residues in the CDR3. CDR1 is MNHEY and CDR2 is SVGAGI in the germline V gene. Deletions cut 8 bases from V and 4 bases from J, with 14 bases between. The CDR3 region is CASRLVERTGELFF. The CDR3 region has the DNA TGTGCCAGCCGGCTCGTAGAACGCACCGGGGAGCTGTTTTTT.

Regarding this clonotype: Being one base from a much bigger clone, this may be a read error. The V gene is TRBV5-1, the J gene TRBJ1-1; the D is unclear. This CDR3 spans 14 amino acids. Germline-derived CDR1 and CDR2 are SGHRS and YFSETQ. The CDR3 nucleotides read TGCACCAGCAGCTTGGCGCGGGAGGGCACTGAAGCTTTCTTT. Translating it yields CTSSLAREGTEAFF.

In its sample, this clonotype was seen a few times. V gene TRBV4-1 combines with J gene TRBJ1-1; tentative D call: TRBD1 (5 bases). Germline-derived CDR1 and CDR2 are MGHRA and YSYEKL. The V end lost 3 bases, the J end lost 4 bases, and 12 bases lay between the germline ends. The CDR3 runs 14 residues. The CDR3 reads CASSHAGSTTEAFF. The CDR3 DNA sequence: TGCGCCAGCAGCCACGCAGGGTCGACCACTGAAGCTTTCTTT.

The gene calls are TRBV29-1 and TRBJ1-1, with 10 bases that match TRBD1. This CDR3 region has 12 residues. Germline V gene lookup returns CDR1 SQVTM and CDR2 ANQGSEA. The J segment lost 4 bases and the V segment lost 7 bases, leaving 3 bases of the junction unmatched. CDR3 loop: CSGRDRGTEAFF. The CDR3 DNA follows: TGCAGCGGACGGGACAGGGGCACTGAAGCTTTCTTT.

With respect to this clonotype: The germline gene is not matched at one end of the junction; a read error may be the cause. The genes are TRBV7-6 and TRBJ2-5; D ambiguous. Germline loops: CDR1 SGHVS, CDR2 FNYEAQ. The CDR3 covers 17 residues. The CDR3 reads CASTLGPGLNTGETQYF. CDR3 bases: TGTGCCAGCACCTTAGGGCCAGGCCTGAACACCGGGGAGACCCAGTACTTC.

This clonotype was seen a few times. This sequence joins TRBV29-1 and TRBJ2-1; 8 nucleotides align to TRBD2. The J segment lost 10 bases and the V segment lost 5 bases, leaving 7 bases of the junction unmatched. The CDR3 length is 12 residues. Germline-derived CDR1 and CDR2 are SQVTM and ANQGSEA. The chain's CDR3 is CSVPAGVGEQFF. CDR3 bases: TGCAGCGTTCCAGCGGGAGTCGGAGAGCAGTTCTTC.

The chain couples TRBV14 to TRBJ1-1, with unresolved D. Germline V gene sequence: CDR1 SGHDN, CDR2 FVKESK. The CDR3 covers 14 residues. The V and J ends lost 8 bases and 5 bases respectively, with 18 bases between them. CDR3 residues: CASSPRPMGTEAFF. The CDR3 bases are TGTGCCAGCTCACCCAGACCTATGGGGACTGAAGCTTTCTTT. The complete variable domain, with remaining parts taken from reference TRBV14 and TRBJ1-1, reads EAGVTQFPSHSVIEKGQTVTLRCDPISGHDNLYWYRRVMGKEIKFLLHFVKESKQDESGMPNNRFLAERTGGTYSTLKVQPAELEDSGVYFCASSPRPMGTEAFFGQGTRLTVV.